This T cell receptor beta chain was recorded in a study of Ad26.COV2.S vaccination and SARS-CoV-2 variants. Study information: Intramuscular Ad26.COV2.S doses were given once or twice, 56 days apart.

Treatment in this sample: some 19 received Ad26.COV2.S at low or high dose, single or two shots; roughly five received placebo; per-sample allocation not given. Collection of samples fell on day 63 after the first vaccine or placebo injection. Boston supplied an adult donor aged 18-55 years. Concerning this clone: The antigen remains undetermined.

Study findings and constraints: Vaccinees displayed broader spike-specific TCR repertoires than placebo recipients. Responses of spike-specific T cells (both CD8+ and CD4+) reportedly showed substantial breadth after vaccination.

The repertoire was sequenced with immunoSEQ multiplex PCR; TCRdb's copy has only in-frame clones and lacks some. The sample gives roughly 420,000 clones, 70% to 90% of which show up once; 3.6% is in the top ten. CDR1 and CDR2 from the germline V gene are MNHEY and SVGEGT. This CDR3 spans 20 amino acids. Between the trimmed V and J ends, which lost 0 bases and 4 bases, there was a span of 26 bases. Sequencing used peripheral blood, obtained in a trial of Ad26.COV2.S vaccine versus placebo. The rearrangement links TRBV6-2 or TRBV6-3 to TRBJ2-3; a weak D match, TRBD1 (6 bases). The source of this sequence is a person between 18 and 65 years old who received the Ad26.COV2.S COVID-19 vaccine or a placebo. DNA for the CDR3: TGTGCCAGCAGTTACTCGTCTTGGACAGTGGATCGGACCTCCCCAGATACGCAGTATTTT. Encoded protein: CASSYSSWTVDRTSPDTQYF.